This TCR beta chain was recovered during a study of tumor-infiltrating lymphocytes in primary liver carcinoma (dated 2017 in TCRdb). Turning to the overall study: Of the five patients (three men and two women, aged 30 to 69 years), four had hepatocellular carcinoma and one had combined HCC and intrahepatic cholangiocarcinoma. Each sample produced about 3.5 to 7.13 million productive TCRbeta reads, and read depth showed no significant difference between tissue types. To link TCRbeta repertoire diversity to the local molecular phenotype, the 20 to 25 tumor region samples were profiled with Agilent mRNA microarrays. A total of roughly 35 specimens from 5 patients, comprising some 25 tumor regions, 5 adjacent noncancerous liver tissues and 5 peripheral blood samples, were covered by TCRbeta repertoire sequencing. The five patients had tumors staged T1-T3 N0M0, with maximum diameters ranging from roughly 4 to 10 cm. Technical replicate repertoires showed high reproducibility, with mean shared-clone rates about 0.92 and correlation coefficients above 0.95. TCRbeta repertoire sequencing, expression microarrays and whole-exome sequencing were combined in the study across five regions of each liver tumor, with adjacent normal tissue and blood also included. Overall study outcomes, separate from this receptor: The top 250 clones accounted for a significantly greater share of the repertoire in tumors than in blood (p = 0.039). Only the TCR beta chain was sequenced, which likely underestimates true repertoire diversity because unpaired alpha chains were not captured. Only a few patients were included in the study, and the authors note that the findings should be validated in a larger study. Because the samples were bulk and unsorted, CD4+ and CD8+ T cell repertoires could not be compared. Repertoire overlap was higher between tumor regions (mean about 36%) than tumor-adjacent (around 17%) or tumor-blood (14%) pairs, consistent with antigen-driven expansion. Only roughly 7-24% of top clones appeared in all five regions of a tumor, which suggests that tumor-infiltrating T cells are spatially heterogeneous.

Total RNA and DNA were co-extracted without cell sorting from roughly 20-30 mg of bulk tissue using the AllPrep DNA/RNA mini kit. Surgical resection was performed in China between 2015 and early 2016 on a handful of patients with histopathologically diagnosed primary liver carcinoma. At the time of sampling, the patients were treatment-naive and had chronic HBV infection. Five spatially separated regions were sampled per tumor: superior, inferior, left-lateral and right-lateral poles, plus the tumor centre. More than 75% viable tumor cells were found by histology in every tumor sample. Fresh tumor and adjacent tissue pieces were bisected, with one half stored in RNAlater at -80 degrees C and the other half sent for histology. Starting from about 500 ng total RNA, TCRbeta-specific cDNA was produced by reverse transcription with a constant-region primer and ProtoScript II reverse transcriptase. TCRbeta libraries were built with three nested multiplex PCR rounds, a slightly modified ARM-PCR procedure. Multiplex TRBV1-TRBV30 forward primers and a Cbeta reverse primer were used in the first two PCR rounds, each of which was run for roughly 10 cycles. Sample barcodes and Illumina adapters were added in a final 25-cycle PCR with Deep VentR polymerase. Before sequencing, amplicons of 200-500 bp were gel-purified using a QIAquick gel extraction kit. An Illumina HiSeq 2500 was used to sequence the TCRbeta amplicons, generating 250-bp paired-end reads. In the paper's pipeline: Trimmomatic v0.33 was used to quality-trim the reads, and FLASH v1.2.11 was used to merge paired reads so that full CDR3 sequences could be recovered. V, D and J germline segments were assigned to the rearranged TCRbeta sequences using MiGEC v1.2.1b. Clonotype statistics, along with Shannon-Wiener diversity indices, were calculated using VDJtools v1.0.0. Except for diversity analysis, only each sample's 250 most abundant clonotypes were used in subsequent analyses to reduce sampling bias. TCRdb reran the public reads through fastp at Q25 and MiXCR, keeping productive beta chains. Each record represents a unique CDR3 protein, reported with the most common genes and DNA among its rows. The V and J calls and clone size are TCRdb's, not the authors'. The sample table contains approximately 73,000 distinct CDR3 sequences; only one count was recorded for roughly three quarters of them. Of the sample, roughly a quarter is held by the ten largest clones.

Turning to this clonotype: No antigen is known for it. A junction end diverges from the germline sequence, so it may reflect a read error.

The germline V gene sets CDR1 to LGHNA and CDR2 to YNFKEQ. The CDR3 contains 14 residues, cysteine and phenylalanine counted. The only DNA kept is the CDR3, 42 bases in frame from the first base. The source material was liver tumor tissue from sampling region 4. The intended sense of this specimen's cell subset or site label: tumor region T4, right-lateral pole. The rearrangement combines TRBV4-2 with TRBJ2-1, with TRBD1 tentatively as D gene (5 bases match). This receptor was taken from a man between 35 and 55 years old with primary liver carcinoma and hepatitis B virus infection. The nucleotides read TGTGCAAGCAGCCAAGATTCGGACATCCGGGCTCAGTTCTTC. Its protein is CASSQDSDIRAQFF.